A selection of T cell receptor beta chains follows, all from one sample in a study of T-cell reconstitution after alpha-beta-depleted transplantation in children. TCRdb ran MiXCR on the PCR reads and lists one entry per CDR3 protein. The sample has some 120,000 distinct CDR3 sequences, 23% seen once. Sequencing was performed on PBMCs, mostly from graft donor cells, taken 180 days after TCRalphabeta/CD19-depleted stem cell transplant. These receptors all come from a male patient between 2 and 9 years old who had a stem cell transplant for chronic granulomatous disease, so the T cells may come from the graft donor. CDR3s include the opening cysteine and the closing phenylalanine or tryptophan. D genes are given only for firm matches. Rows may omit the clone size; those that give it use once, few, many or a size class.

j_call: TRBJ1-2; clone_size: -; d_call: -; cdr3_length: 14; v_call: TRBV7-8; cdr3_nt: TGTGCCAGCAGACCGGGAGGGGACTCCTATGGCTACACCTTC; cdr3_aa: CASRPGGDSYGYTF
j_call: TRBJ2-1; clone_size: -; d_call: TRBD2; cdr3_length: 15; v_call: TRBV11-2; cdr3_nt: TGTGCCAGCAGCTTAGGGATAGCGGGGCCCCCTGAGCAGTTCTTC; cdr3_aa: CASSLGIAGPPEQFF
j_call: TRBJ1-1; clone_size: -; d_call: TRBD1; cdr3_length: 14; v_call: TRBV12-3/TRBV12-4; cdr3_nt: TGTGCCAGCAGGACAGGGGGCTTCAACACTGAAGCTTTCTTT; cdr3_aa: CASRTGGFNTEAFF
j_call: TRBJ2-7; clone_size: many; d_call: TRBD1; cdr3_length: 14; v_call: TRBV9; cdr3_nt: TGTGCCAGCAGCGCGGGACAGGGGACTTACGAGCAGTACTTC; cdr3_aa: CASSAGQGTYEQYF
j_call: TRBJ2-7; clone_size: many; d_call: -; cdr3_length: 13; v_call: TRBV5-1; cdr3_nt: TGCGCCAGCAGCTTGGACAGGGCGTACGAGCAGTACTTC; cdr3_aa: CASSLDRAYEQYF
j_call: TRBJ2-5; clone_size: many; d_call: -; cdr3_length: 14; v_call: TRBV11-2; cdr3_nt: TGTGCCAGCAGCTATACTAGGGGCCAAGAGACCCAGTACTTC; cdr3_aa: CASSYTRGQETQYF
j_call: TRBJ2-3; clone_size: -; d_call: -; cdr3_length: 16; v_call: TRBV29-1; cdr3_nt: TGCAGCGTCGACGGGGGGCCGAATAGTAACACAGATACGCAGTATTTT; cdr3_aa: CSVDGGPNSNTDTQYF
j_call: TRBJ2-2; clone_size: many; d_call: -; cdr3_length: 15; v_call: TRBV28; cdr3_nt: TGTGCCAGCGGCATCACTCAGGGTTTGAGCGGGGAGCTGTTTTTT; cdr3_aa: CASGITQGLSGELFF
j_call: TRBJ2-3; clone_size: -; d_call: TRBD2; cdr3_length: 18; v_call: TRBV10-3; cdr3_nt: TGTGCCATCAGTGAGCCGGGACTAGCGGGAGCCCACACAGATACGCAGTATTTT; cdr3_aa: CAISEPGLAGAHTDTQYF
j_call: TRBJ2-4; clone_size: many; d_call: -; cdr3_length: 16; v_call: TRBV20-1; cdr3_nt: TGCAGTGCTAGAGACCGGGACGGAATAGCCAAAAACATTCAGTACTTC; cdr3_aa: CSARDRDGIAKNIQYF
j_call: TRBJ2-3; clone_size: -; d_call: TRBD2; cdr3_length: 12; v_call: TRBV5-1; cdr3_nt: TGCGCCAGCAGCCAGGAGGGAGGGGCGCAGTATTTT; cdr3_aa: CASSQEGGAQYF
j_call: TRBJ2-7; clone_size: -; d_call: TRBD2; cdr3_length: 15; v_call: TRBV12-3/TRBV12-4; cdr3_nt: TGTGCCAGCAGCCGACAGGGACTAGCGGGCAACGAGCAGTACTTC; cdr3_aa: CASSRQGLAGNEQYF
j_call: TRBJ2-3; clone_size: many; d_call: -; cdr3_length: 16; v_call: TRBV20-1; cdr3_nt: TGCAGTGCTGGCCCTTCGTTGGGGAGGGGGACAGATACGCAGTATTTT; cdr3_aa: CSAGPSLGRGTDTQYF
j_call: TRBJ2-7; clone_size: few; d_call: TRBD1; cdr3_length: 15; v_call: TRBV6-1; cdr3_nt: TGTGCCAGCAGTGAAGGGACAGGGGAAGCCTACGAGCAGTACTTC; cdr3_aa: CASSEGTGEAYEQYF
j_call: TRBJ2-7; clone_size: many; d_call: -; cdr3_length: 17; v_call: TRBV5-5; cdr3_nt: TGTGCCAGCAGCAAGCGGGACACCGTCACCCCATCCTACGAGCAGTACTTC; cdr3_aa: CASSKRDTVTPSYEQYF
j_call: TRBJ1-1; clone_size: many; d_call: -; cdr3_length: 16; v_call: TRBV7-2; cdr3_nt: TGTGCCAGCAGCTTAGCGGACAGAATCATGAACACTGAAGCTTTCTTT; cdr3_aa: CASSLADRIMNTEAFF
j_call: TRBJ2-7; clone_size: many; d_call: -; cdr3_length: 13; v_call: TRBV29-1; cdr3_nt: TGCAGCGTTGTATTCGGGAGTACCTACGAGCAGTACTTC; cdr3_aa: CSVVFGSTYEQYF
j_call: TRBJ2-1; clone_size: few; d_call: TRBD2; cdr3_length: 20; v_call: TRBV5-1; cdr3_nt: TGCGCCAGCAGCTTCTCGACTAGCGGGAGGATCCTGAGCTCCTACAATGAGCAGTTCTTC; cdr3_aa: CASSFSTSGRILSSYNEQFF
j_call: TRBJ1-3; clone_size: -; d_call: -; cdr3_length: 16; v_call: TRBV4-3; cdr3_nt: TGCGCCAGCAGCCAGGATCCCGGTAACTCTGGAAACACCATATATTTT; cdr3_aa: CASSQDPGNSGNTIYF
j_call: TRBJ1-2; clone_size: few; d_call: -; cdr3_length: 12; v_call: TRBV12-3/TRBV12-4; cdr3_nt: TGTGCCAGCAGTAGGGCGCAAAATGGCTACACCTTC; cdr3_aa: CASSRAQNGYTF
j_call: TRBJ1-4; clone_size: -; d_call: TRBD1; cdr3_length: 13; v_call: TRBV6-1; cdr3_nt: TGTGCCAGCAGTCCGGGACAGAATGAAAAACTGTTTTTT; cdr3_aa: CASSPGQNEKLFF
j_call: TRBJ2-1; clone_size: few; d_call: TRBD2; cdr3_length: 15; v_call: TRBV5-1; cdr3_nt: TGCGCCAGCAGCTTGGGGGGGGCTAGCGGGAGAAGTAATTTCTTC; cdr3_aa: CASSLGGASGRSNFF
j_call: TRBJ2-1; clone_size: many; d_call: -; cdr3_length: 12; v_call: TRBV29-1; cdr3_nt: TGCAGCGTAGAGACTAGTAACCCTGAGCAGTTCTTC; cdr3_aa: CSVETSNPEQFF
j_call: TRBJ2-7; clone_size: many; d_call: -; cdr3_length: 14; v_call: TRBV29-1; cdr3_nt: TGCAGCGTTGAGTCGGGGAGTTCCAACTACGAGCAGTACTTC; cdr3_aa: CSVESGSSNYEQYF
j_call: TRBJ2-5; clone_size: -; d_call: -; cdr3_length: 12; v_call: TRBV9; cdr3_nt: TGTGCTTCAGGGGTGGCAGAGGGGACCCAGTACTTC; cdr3_aa: CASGVAEGTQYF
j_call: TRBJ2-1; clone_size: many; d_call: TRBD2; cdr3_length: 17; v_call: TRBV7-6; cdr3_nt: TGTGCCAGCAGCTTAAGGGCTAGCGGCAGCTCCTACAATGAGCAGTTCTTC; cdr3_aa: CASSLRASGSSYNEQFF
j_call: TRBJ2-2; clone_size: -; d_call: -; cdr3_length: 16; v_call: TRBV20-1; cdr3_nt: TGCAGTGTAGAACCTTCGGGCAGAGCGAACACCGGGGAGCTGTTTTTT; cdr3_aa: CSVEPSGRANTGELFF
j_call: TRBJ2-5; clone_size: many; d_call: TRBD2; cdr3_length: 16; v_call: TRBV7-8; cdr3_nt: TGTGCCAGCAGCTTTTCGACGGGACTAGCGGGGGGGACCCAGTACTTC; cdr3_aa: CASSFSTGLAGGTQYF
j_call: TRBJ2-3; clone_size: few; d_call: -; cdr3_length: 13; v_call: TRBV29-1; cdr3_nt: TGCAGCTCATGGCAGGGAGGCACAGATACGCAGTATTTT; cdr3_aa: CSSWQGGTDTQYF
j_call: TRBJ2-3; clone_size: -; d_call: -; cdr3_length: 16; v_call: TRBV7-2; cdr3_nt: TGTGCCAGCAGCTTGCGGGGACTCCCTGTGGCAGATGCGCAGTATTTT; cdr3_aa: CASSLRGLPVADAQYF
j_call: TRBJ2-1; clone_size: -; d_call: -; cdr3_length: 17; v_call: TRBV12-3/TRBV12-4; cdr3_nt: TGTGCCAGCTCCATTAGGGTAGGCTGGGTGTCCTACAATGAGCAGTTCTTC; cdr3_aa: CASSIRVGWVSYNEQFF
j_call: TRBJ1-4; clone_size: many; d_call: TRBD1; cdr3_length: 14; v_call: TRBV29-1; cdr3_nt: TGCAGCGTAACAACAGGGGGTACTAATGAAAAACTGTTTTTT; cdr3_aa: CSVTTGGTNEKLFF
j_call: TRBJ2-4; clone_size: -; d_call: -; cdr3_length: 15; v_call: TRBV5-6; cdr3_nt: TGTGCCAGCAGCCCTTGGAAGGTAGCCAAAAACATTCAGTACTTC; cdr3_aa: CASSPWKVAKNIQYF
j_call: TRBJ2-3; clone_size: few; d_call: -; cdr3_length: 14; v_call: TRBV25-1; cdr3_nt: TGTGCCAGCAGTCACAGGGTTGGCACAGATACGCAGTATTTT; cdr3_aa: CASSHRVGTDTQYF
j_call: TRBJ2-1; clone_size: few; d_call: -; cdr3_length: 14; v_call: TRBV20-1; cdr3_nt: TGCAGTGCTAGAGTTGCGGGGTTTTACAATGAGCAGTTCTTC; cdr3_aa: CSARVAGFYNEQFF